The 23 T cell receptor beta chains reported below all come from one sample, sequenced in a study of naive and memory T cell subsets. The beta constant-region primer was an equimolar mix of two oligonucleotides covering TRBC1 and TRBC2. TCRdb itself ran the UMI-ligation and nested PCR reads through MiXCR, one entry per CDR3 protein. The data show 89,000 or so distinct CDR3 sequences, over 10% seen once. The specimen sequenced was central memory CD4+ T cells from blood. These TCRs come from a human donor in good health.

This clonotype was counted at least ten times. This chain connects TRBV10-3 to TRBJ2-1; the D is unclear. This CDR3 contains 11 residues. Looked up from germline, CDR1 is ENHRY and CDR2 is SYGVKD. V was pared by 6 bases and J by 6 bases, with 6 bases between. DNA for the CDR3: TGTGCCATCAGGTTTATCAATGAGCAGTTCTTC. It specifies CAIRFINEQFF.

This clonotype was counted a few times. V gene TRBV7-3 combines with J gene TRBJ2-6; 13 positions agree with TRBD2. V shed 4 bases, J shed 2 bases, and the junction held 5 bases outside the gene matches. CDR1 and CDR2 from the germline V gene are SGHTA and FQGTGA. The CDR3 is 18 amino acids. CDR3 region: CASSSRTSGGPGANVLTF. CDR3 nucleotide sequence: TGTGCCAGCAGCTCCCGGACTAGCGGGGGCCCTGGGGCCAACGTCCTGACTTTC.

This chain's CDR3 is CASSVTDRSEQYF. CDR3 DNA sequence: TGCGCCAGCAGCGTGACAGACCGTAGTGAGCAGTACTTC. The chain is built from TRBV5-1 and TRBJ2-7; D is possibly TRBD1 (5 bases). The CDR3 is 13 amino acids. The germline V and J ends were trimmed by 4 bases and 7 bases, with 15 bases remaining between them. Germline CDR1 and CDR2: SGHRS and YFSETQ.

V gene TRBV7-7 combines with J gene TRBJ2-1; the match to TRBD1 covers 7 bases. CDR3 length: 13 amino acids. The V gene's germline CDR1 is SSHAT and CDR2 FNYEAQ (reference sequence). V lost 1 base to trimming and J lost 8 bases; unmatched junction nucleotides: 2. CDR3 DNA sequence: TGTGCCAGCAGCTTAGACAGGGGCGATGAGCAGTTCTTC. Translated, it gives CASSLDRGDEQFF. Variable domain in full (rest from reference TRBV7-7 and TRBJ2-1): GAGVSQSPRYKVTKRGQDVTLRCDPISSHATLYWYQQALGQGPEFLTYFNYEAQPDKSGLPSDRFSAERPEGSISTLTIQRTEQRDSAMYRCASSLDRGDEQFFGPGTRLTVL.

This clonotype appeared many times. The chain uses TRBV5-1 and TRBJ2-1, with D unresolved. Germline loops: CDR1 SGHRS, CDR2 YFSETQ. V lost 1 base to trimming and J lost 0 bases, with 8 bases between them. This CDR3 comprises 15 residues. Here the CDR3 reads CASSLTANSYNEQFF. CDR3 bases: TGCGCCAGCAGCTTGACAGCTAACTCCTACAATGAGCAGTTCTTC.

The J gene is TRBJ2-3, the V gene TRBV30, with TRBD1 matching 8 bases. V lost 3 bases to trimming and J lost 3 bases; unmatched junction nucleotides: 11. The CDR3 spans 16 residues. Germline-derived CDR1 and CDR2 are GTSNPN and SVGIG (reference sequence). The CDR3 DNA sequence: TGTGCCTGGAGCCCAGGACAGGGAATAGGAACAGATACGCAGTATTTT. It specifies CAWSPGQGIGTDTQYF. Complete variable domain (other parts from reference TRBV30 and TRBJ2-3): SQTIHQWPATLVQPVGSPLSLECTVEGTSNPNLYWYRQAAGRGLQLLFYSVGIGQISSEVPQNLSASRPQDRQFILSSKKLLLSDSGFYLCAWSPGQGIGTDTQYFGPGTRLTVL.

Only a few counts were recorded for this clonotype. This chain joins TRBV12-3 or TRBV12-4 and TRBJ1-5, with D perhaps matching TRBD1 (6 bases). V was cut by 7 bases and J by 9 bases, with 13 bases left in between. The CDR3 is 12 amino acids. CDR3 amino acids: CASTDSLLPQHF. In DNA form, the CDR3 reads TGTGCCAGCACGGACAGCCTCTTGCCCCAGCATTTT.

The chain uses TRBV3-1 and TRBJ2-5; D gene ambiguous. V was trimmed by 4 bases and J by 0 bases, leaving 15 bases between them. This CDR3 comprises 16 residues. Germline CDR1 reads LGHDT; CDR2 reads YNNKEL (reference sequence). For the CDR3, the DNA is TGTGCCAGCAGCCGACAAACGGTCTGCTACCAAGAGACCCAGTACTTC. Translating gives CASSRQTVCYQETQYF.

The V call is TRBV18, the J call TRBJ1-2; 12 nucleotides line up with TRBD1. Germline-derived CDR1 and CDR2 are KGHSH and LQKENI. The CDR3 has 15 amino acids. Losses at the gene ends were 0 bases for V and 13 bases for J; bases not matched to a gene: 9. In nucleotides, the CDR3 is TGTGCCAGCTCACCACCGGGACAGGGGGCCGTAGGGGTCACCTTC. It specifies CASSPPGQGAVGVTF.

This chain uses TRBV18 with TRBJ2-5, with 7 positions matching TRBD1. The CDR3 extends over 14 amino acids. V gave up 2 bases and J gave up 3 bases; unmatched junction bases: 3. Germline V gene data show CDR1 as KGHSH and CDR2 as LQKENI. The CDR3 is CASSPATGEETQYF. CDR3 DNA sequence: TGTGCCAGCTCACCAGCTACAGGGGAAGAGACCCAGTACTTC.

The chain combines TRBV6-2 or TRBV6-3 with TRBJ1-1; the match to TRBD1 covers 7 bases. CDR3 length: 17 residues. V was pared by 4 bases and J by 0 bases, with 11 bases of the junction left unmatched. Germline values: CDR1 MNHEY, CDR2 SVGEGT. The CDR3 nucleotides are TGTGCCAGCAGTTTATTCGGGACAGCACCCATGAACACTGAAGCTTTCTTT. It is translated as CASSLFGTAPMNTEAFF.

This clonotype was observed at least ten times. This chain joins TRBV3-1 and TRBJ2-3, with 8 nucleotides matching TRBD2. Trimming removed 4 bases from V and 0 bases from J; junction bases left unmatched: 9. CDR1 is LGHDT and CDR2 is YNNKEL in the germline V gene (reference sequence). This CDR3 is 17 amino acids long. CDR3 protein: CASSPRVSGVSTDTQYF. CDR3 DNA sequence: TGTGCCAGCAGCCCAAGAGTTAGCGGGGTTAGCACAGATACGCAGTATTTT.

This clonotype turned up a few times. The chain is built from TRBV20-1 and TRBJ2-3; 10 nucleotides align to TRBD2. CDR1 and CDR2 from the germline V gene are DFQATT and SNEGSKA (reference sequence). V lost 4 bases to trimming and J lost 3 bases; unmatched junction nucleotides: 7. The CDR3 covers 15 residues. DNA of the CDR3: TGCAGTGCTATCAGACTAGCGGGCGTGACAGATACGCAGTATTTT. Protein product: CSAIRLAGVTDTQYF.

The chain uses TRBV4-1 and TRBJ2-1; D call uncertain. The germline V and J ends were trimmed by 4 bases and 7 bases, with 11 bases remaining between them. The germline gives CDR1 MGHRA, CDR2 YSYEKL. The CDR3 length is 13 residues. CDR3 DNA sequence: TGCGCCAGCAGCCCAGTCACTGGTAATGAGCAGTTCTTC. Translated: CASSPVTGNEQFF.

V gene TRBV30 combines with J gene TRBJ2-3, with 11 positions matching TRBD2. V was clipped by 0 bases and J by 5 bases; unmatched bases: 4. The germline CDR1 and CDR2 sequences are GTSNPN and SVGIG (reference sequence). This CDR3 has 15 residues. The CDR3 nucleotides read TGTGCCTGGAGTGTGAGCCTAGCGGGAGGAGATACGCAGTATTTT. Translated, it gives CAWSVSLAGGDTQYF.

This clonotype has more than one count but fewer than ten. The chain has TRBV7-2 and TRBJ1-5; D not resolved. Germline-derived CDR1 and CDR2 are SGHTA and FQGNSA. The CDR3 covers 13 residues. The V and J ends lost 2 bases and 2 bases respectively, with 4 bases between them. The CDR3 protein is CASSLRRNQPQHF. DNA of the CDR3: TGTGCCAGCAGCTTACGGCGCAATCAGCCCCAGCATTTT.

The chain recombines TRBV29-1 with TRBJ2-6; D might be TRBD1 (6 bases). The CDR3 length is 16 residues. With 6 bases removed from V and 0 bases from J, the gap between germline ends came to 15 bases. The germline gives CDR1 SQVTM, CDR2 ANQGSEA. CDR3 DNA: TGCAGCGTCGGTGACAGGAAGCCCTCTGGGGCCAACGTCCTGACTTTC. Protein sequence: CSVGDRKPSGANVLTF.

The chain joins TRBV5-1 to TRBJ2-2, with TRBD2 identical over 15 bases. The germline V gene has CDR1 SGHRS and CDR2 YFSETQ. This CDR3 contains 16 residues. The J segment lost 5 bases and the V segment lost 4 bases, leaving 3 bases of the junction unmatched. Written as DNA, the CDR3 is TGCGCCAGCAGCACCGGGACTAGCGGGAGGACCGGGGAGCTGTTTTTT. Translation gives CASSTGTSGRTGELFF.

The chain is built from TRBV7-2 and TRBJ1-1; D perhaps matches TRBD1 (6 bases). This CDR3 is built from 13 residues. V lost 0 bases and J lost 7, with 9 bases in between. CDR1 SGHTA and CDR2 FQGNSA come from the germline V gene. CDR3 bases: TGTGCCAGCAGCTTAGCGGGGGCGGATGAAGCTTTCTTT. It translates to CASSLAGADEAFF.

The chain couples TRBV9 to TRBJ2-5; D is possibly TRBD2 (5 bases). With 2 bases removed from V and 2 bases from J, the gap between germline ends came to 13 bases. The germline V gene encodes CDR1 SGDLS and CDR2 YYNGEE. The CDR3 extends over 15 amino acids. This chain's CDR3 is CASSVLGERQETQYF. CDR3 coding DNA: TGTGCCAGCAGCGTTTTGGGAGAGCGGCAAGAGACCCAGTACTTC.

The CDR3 sequence: CSANRETQYF. CDR3 DNA: TGCAGTGCTAATCGAGAGACCCAGTACTTC. The chain carries TRBV20-1 and TRBJ2-5; D gene uncertain. In germline, CDR1 is DFQATT, CDR2 SNEGSKA (reference sequence). This CDR3 region has 10 residues. V shed 4 bases and J shed 4 bases, with 4 bases lying between them.

Note on this clonotype: A read error may account for a junction end that differs from germline. The J gene is TRBJ1-5, the V gene TRBV20-1, with no clear D. The CDR3 extends over 14 amino acids. Germline values: CDR1 DFQATT, CDR2 SNEGSKA (reference sequence). CDR3 in DNA: TGCAGTGCTAGGTTCCGTGAGGGTAATCAGCCCCAGAATTTT. Amino acids: CSARFREGNQPQNF.

This clonotype was counted ten times or more. The chain carries TRBV6-1 and TRBJ2-1; TRBD2 aligns across 12 bases. The CDR3 runs to 14 residues. The J segment lost 6 bases and the V segment lost 6 bases, leaving 3 bases of the junction unmatched. Germline CDR1 reads MNHNS; CDR2 reads SASEGT. CDR3 nucleotides: TGTGCCAGCAGCCGACTAGCGGGAGCCAATGAGCAGTTCTTC. Protein product: CASSRLAGANEQFF.